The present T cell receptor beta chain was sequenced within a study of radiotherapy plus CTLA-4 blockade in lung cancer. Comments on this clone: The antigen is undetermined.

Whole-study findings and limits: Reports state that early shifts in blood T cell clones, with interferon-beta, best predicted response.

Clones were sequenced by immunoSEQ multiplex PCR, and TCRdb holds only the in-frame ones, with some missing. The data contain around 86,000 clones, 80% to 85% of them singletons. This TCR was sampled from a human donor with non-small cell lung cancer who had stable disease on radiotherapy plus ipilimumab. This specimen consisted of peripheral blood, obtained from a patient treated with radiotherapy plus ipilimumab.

The CDR3 is CASSRRTSALTDTQYF. DNA for the CDR3: TGTGCCAGCAGCCGGAGGACTAGCGCCCTCACAGATACGCAGTATTTT. The gene calls are TRBV11-1 and TRBJ2-3; 9 positions match TRBD2. Unmatched junction bases numbered 8, after V lost 5 bases and J lost 2 bases. The CDR3 runs to 16 residues. Germline lookup yields CDR1 SGHAT and CDR2 FQDESV (reference sequence).